This entry lists 5 T cell receptor beta chains sequenced from one sample in a study of cytomegalovirus exposure and HLA in healthy donors. The PCR contained 60 Vbeta and 13 Jbeta primers. The protocol was immunoSEQ multiplex PCR, while the TCRdb copy is restricted to in-frame clones and leaves out a portion. The top ten hold 12% of the sample, which has about 40,000 clones, 63% seen once. Sequencing input: PBMCs. Every receptor here comes from a man aged 55 to 70 in good health and CMV-seropositive.

The chain uses TRBV19 and TRBJ2-2; D gene ambiguous. V was clipped by 3 bases and J by 6 bases, with 14 bases between them. The CDR3 sequence is 15 residues long. Germline V gene sequence: CDR1 LNHDA, CDR2 SQIVND (reference sequence). The CDR3: CASSIYLEVAGELFF. DNA for the CDR3: TGTGCCAGTAGTATCTATCTTGAGGTCGCCGGGGAGCTGTTTTTT.

This rearrangement joins TRBV2 to TRBJ1-6, with TRBD1 matching 8 bases. Germline lookup yields CDR1 SNHLY and CDR2 FYNNEI. The CDR3 extends over 19 amino acids. The V gene end was trimmed by 1 base and the J gene end by 8 bases; junction bases not matched to a gene: 16. The CDR3 bases are TGTGCCAGCAGTGAAGGGGTCAATCAGGGGGCTGATCGAGATTCACCCCTCCACTTT. Amino acid sequence: CASSEGVNQGADRDSPLHF.

This clone was found a few times. This sequence joins TRBV5-1 and TRBJ2-5, with D perhaps TRBD1 (6 bases). The CDR3 contains 14 residues. The germline V gene has CDR1 SGHRS and CDR2 YFSETQ. V was trimmed by 5 bases and J by 5 bases, leaving 16 bases between them. DNA of the CDR3: TGCGCCAGCAGACGAAGCCCAGGGGATGAGACCCAGTACTTC. It translates to CASRRSPGDETQYF.

The rearrangement joins TRBV21-1 to TRBJ2-7; TRBD2 reflects the table's D call only, with no check against the DNA. TRBV21-1 is given as a pseudogene. CDR3 length equals 18 residues. CDR3 in amino acids: CASSPPDLAGRANYEQYF. The CDR3 region has the DNA TGTGCCAGCAGCCCCCCCGACCTAGCGGGGAGAGCGAACTACGAGCAGTACTTC.

The DNA of the CDR3 is TGTGCCAGCAGTTTGTTGACTAGCGGGAGGTGGGATGAGCAGTTCTTC. Residues: CASSLLTSGRWDEQFF. The chain recombines TRBV27 with TRBJ2-1; TRBD2 agrees at 13 bases. CDR1 MNHEY and CDR2 SMNVEV come from the germline V gene (reference sequence). The CDR3 runs 16 residues. Losses at the gene ends were 3 bases for V and 8 bases for J; bases not matched to a gene: 7.